The 10 T cell receptor beta chains below come from one sample, sequenced in a study of cytomegalovirus exposure and HLA in healthy donors. In the PCR, 60 Vbeta and 13 Jbeta primers were used. Repertoires were generated with immunoSEQ multiplex PCR, while TCRdb's copy carries only in-frame clones and drops some. The sample lists 95,000 to 150,000 clones; roughly 80% were seen once. The sequencing sample was made of PBMCs. The source is a woman in her 30s in good health and CMV-seropositive.

The V and J genes are TRBV6-5 and TRBJ1-6; D remains unclear. Trimming cost V 6 bases and J 10 bases, with 13 bases left between them. The germline CDR1 and CDR2 sequences are MNHEY and SVGAGI. The CDR3 loop spans 13 amino acids. The CDR3 region has the DNA TGTGCCAGCAGAATTGCACTGGTGTCACCCCTCCACTTT. Protein: CASRIALVSPLHF.

This chain connects TRBV5-1 to TRBJ2-5, with a possible D match to TRBD2 (5 bases). The CDR3 extends over 14 amino acids. The V gene's germline CDR1 is SGHRS and CDR2 YFSETQ. V lost 1 base and J 2 bases, leaving 9 bases between the germline ends. CDR3 loop: CASSLTRVQETQYF. The CDR3 DNA reads TGCGCCAGCAGCTTGACGCGGGTGCAAGAGACCCAGTACTTC.

In its sample, this clone was seen once. The chain is built from TRBV5-8 and TRBJ1-1; 8 nucleotides align to TRBD1. The trim removed 5 bases at V and 5 bases at J, leaving 8 bases unmatched. The CDR3 length is 14 residues. The germline CDR1 and CDR2 sequences are SGHTS and YDEGEE. The CDR3 loop reads CASSDRGRGTEAFF. Here the CDR3 DNA reads TGTGCCAGCAGTGACAGGGGAAGAGGTACTGAAGCTTTCTTT.

The V gene is TRBV4-3, the J gene TRBJ2-2; 15 nucleotides agree with TRBD2. The CDR3 extends over 17 amino acids. Losses at the gene ends were 5 bases for V and 1 base for J; bases not matched to a gene: 2. Germline V lookup: CDR1 LGHNA, CDR2 YSLEER. Here the CDR3 reads CASSLGLAGGNTGELFF. CDR3 coding DNA: TGCGCCAGCAGCTTGGGACTAGCGGGGGGGAACACCGGGGAGCTGTTTTTT.

The genes are TRBV28 and TRBJ2-1, with TRBD1 matching over 8 bases. This CDR3 is built from 13 residues. With V trimmed by 3 bases and J by 10 bases, 5 bases remained unmatched. CDR1 is MDHEN, CDR2 SYDVKM, per germline. The CDR3 DNA sequence: TGTGCCAGCAGTTTGGGACAGGAATGGGAGCAGTTCTTC. Translation gives CASSLGQEWEQFF.

This chain joins TRBV7-3 and TRBJ1-6, with 8 nucleotides matching TRBD1. V lost 3 bases and J lost 5; bases outside the gene matches: 0. Per the germline V gene, CDR1 is SGHTA and CDR2 is FQGTGA. The CDR3 length is 14 residues. The CDR3 nucleotides are TGTGCCAGCAGCTTGGGACAGGATAATTCACCCCTCCACTTT. Amino acids: CASSLGQDNSPLHF.

The chain has TRBV6-1 and TRBJ1-1; 8 bases fit TRBD1. The CDR3 covers 14 residues. V was pared by 4 bases and J by 4 bases, with 5 bases of the junction left unmatched. From germline, CDR1 is MNHNS and CDR2 SASEGT. In DNA, the CDR3 is TGTGCCAGCAGTGTTGGACAGGGCGTCACTGAAGCTTTCTTT. Translated: CASSVGQGVTEAFF.

The gene calls are TRBV7-9 and TRBJ1-5; perhaps TRBD1 as D (5 bases). Germline lookup yields CDR1 SEHNR and CDR2 FQNEAQ (reference sequence). Trimming removed 8 bases from V and 0 bases from J, with 23 bases in between. This CDR3 is 18 amino acids long. CDR3 in amino acids: CASPFAGRGWRSNQPQHF. The CDR3 DNA reads TGTGCCAGCCCTTTTGCAGGGAGGGGATGGCGTAGCAATCAGCCCCAGCATTTT. Full variable domain (missing parts from reference TRBV7-9 and TRBJ1-5): DTGVSQNPRHKITKRGQNVTFRCDPISEHNRLYWYRQTLGQGPEFLTYFQNEAQLEKSRLLSDRFSAERPKGSFSTLEIQRTEQGDSAMYLCASPFAGRGWRSNQPQHFGDGTRLSIL.

V and J are TRBV12-2 and TRBJ2-7; the table's D call TRBD1 went unverified against the DNA. TRBV12-2 represents a pseudogene. The CDR3 length is 14 residues. The DNA for the CDR3 is TGTGCAAGTCGCTTAGTACCACACTCCTACGAGCAGTACTTC. It is translated as CASRLVPHSYEQYF.

The gene calls are TRBV28 and TRBJ2-1; 7 bases align to TRBD1. CDR3 length: 13 amino acids. From germline, CDR1 is MDHEN and CDR2 SYDVKM. V was clipped by 5 bases and J by 9 bases; unmatched bases: 7. The CDR3 sequence is CASSLGTVGEQFF. In DNA, the CDR3 is TGTGCCAGCAGTCTGGGGACAGTCGGTGAGCAGTTCTTC.